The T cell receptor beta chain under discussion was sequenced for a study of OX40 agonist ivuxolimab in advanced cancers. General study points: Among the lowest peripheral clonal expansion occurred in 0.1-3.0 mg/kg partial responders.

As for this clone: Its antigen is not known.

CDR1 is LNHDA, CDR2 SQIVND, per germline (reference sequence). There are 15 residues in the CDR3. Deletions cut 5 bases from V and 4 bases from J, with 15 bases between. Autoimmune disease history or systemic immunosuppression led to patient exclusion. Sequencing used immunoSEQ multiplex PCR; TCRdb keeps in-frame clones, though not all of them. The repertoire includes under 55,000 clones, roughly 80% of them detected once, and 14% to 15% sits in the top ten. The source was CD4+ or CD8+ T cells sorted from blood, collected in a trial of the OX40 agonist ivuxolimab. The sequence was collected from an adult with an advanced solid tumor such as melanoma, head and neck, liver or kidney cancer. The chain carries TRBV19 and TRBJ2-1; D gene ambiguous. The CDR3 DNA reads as TGTGCCAGTAGTCTCACGGCGCCCTCATACAATGAGCAGTTCTTC. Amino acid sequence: CASSLTAPSYNEQFF.